This T cell receptor beta chain was profiled in a study of breast tumors, draining lymph nodes, adjacent tissues. General study results and limits: Data fit most tumor T cells coming from lymph node, expanding in tumor. Tumor TCR diversity was below lymph nodes but above nontumor tissue.

TCRdb analysed the multiplex PCR reads with MiXCR anew, one entry per CDR3 protein. The table lists 200,000 or so distinct CDR3 sequences, over 25% of them singletons. As for this clonotype: The antigen remains undetermined.

Axillary draining lymph nodes of breast cancer patients supplied the node samples. Trimming removed 6 bases from V and 6 bases from J; junction bases left unmatched: 2. The length of the CDR3 is 12 residues. Germline CDR1 SNHLY, CDR2 FYNNEI. The receptor was isolated from a female donor with breast cancer. Some clones in this sample may be carry-over from other donors' samples. The chain joins TRBV2 to TRBJ1-2; TRBD1 agrees at 9 bases. Sequencing input: axillary lymph node tissue. This CDR3 reads CASRDRGDGYTF. In DNA form, the CDR3 reads TGTGCCAGCAGGGACAGGGGAGATGGCTACACCTTC.